These 27 T cell receptor beta chains share one sample of origin, sequenced in a study of T cells in localized non-small cell lung cancer. Produced via immunoSEQ multiplex PCR; TCRdb's table is partial and in-frame only. The sample consists of tens of thousands of clones, 80% to 90% of them appearing once. The sequencing used peripheral blood, collected before any cancer treatment. These receptors originate from a male donor older than 55 with stage III squamous cell lung carcinoma.

The V gene is TRBV9, the J gene TRBJ1-4; D is unclear. V lost 0 bases to trimming and J lost 8 bases, with 14 bases between them. This CDR3 has 15 residues. The germline gives CDR1 SGDLS, CDR2 YYNGEE. CDR3 bases: TGTGCCAGCAGCGTAGGAGTAGGGCCTAGGGAAAAACTGTTTTTT. Amino acids: CASSVGVGPREKLFF. Full variable domain (missing parts from reference TRBV9 and TRBJ1-4): DSGVTQTPKHLITATGQRVTLRCSPRSGDLSVYWYQQSLDQGLQFLIQYYNGEERAKGNILERFSAQQFPDLHSELNLSSLELGDSALYFCASSVGVGPREKLFFGSGTQLSVL.

This sequence joins TRBV14 and TRBJ2-3; weak D call: TRBD2 (6 bases). With 2 bases removed from V and 3 bases from J, the gap between germline ends came to 18 bases. Germline CDR1 and CDR2: SGHDN and FVKESK. The CDR3 is made up of 17 amino acids. The CDR3 region is CASSQWARRVGTDTQYF. In nucleotides, the CDR3 is TGTGCCAGCAGCCAATGGGCCCGGAGGGTTGGAACAGATACGCAGTATTTT.

The V and J genes are TRBV9 and TRBJ2-5; D remains ambiguous. The CDR3 sequence is 11 residues long. The V end lost 4 bases, the J end lost 1 base, and 2 bases lay between the germline ends. CDR1 is SGDLS and CDR2 is YYNGEE in the germline V gene. In nucleotides, the CDR3 is TGTGCCAGCAGCTTCCAAGAGACCCAGTACTTC. Amino acids: CASSFQETQYF.

V usage is TRBV5-1 and J usage is TRBJ2-5; D call uncertain. This CDR3 has 14 residues. V lost 5 bases to trimming and J lost 2 bases, with 13 bases between them. The germline V gene has CDR1 SGHRS and CDR2 YFSETQ. The CDR3 spells CASRGWAPQETQYF. The CDR3 DNA sequence: TGCGCCAGCAGGGGTTGGGCACCTCAAGAGACCCAGTACTTC.

The rearrangement joins TRBV5-1 to TRBJ2-3; TRBD2 aligns across 12 bases. The V gene end was trimmed by 1 base and the J gene end by 7 bases; junction bases not matched to a gene: 10. The CDR3 runs to 17 residues. Per germline, CDR1 SGHRS and CDR2 YFSETQ. The CDR3 spells CASSLYSSGREGNTQYF. Here the CDR3 DNA reads TGCGCCAGCAGCTTGTATTCTAGCGGGAGGGAGGGAAATACGCAGTATTTT.

V is TRBV7-9 and J is TRBJ2-3; D is uncertain. V was shortened by 5 bases and J by 9 bases, with 12 bases between the two germline ends. Germline assignment: CDR1 SEHNR and CDR2 FQNEAQ (reference sequence). The CDR3 totals 12 residues. CDR3 protein: CASSLDSVTQYF. The CDR3 nucleotides read TGTGCCAGCAGCCTCGACTCGGTCACGCAGTATTTT.

V is TRBV10-1 and J is TRBJ2-1; a possible D gene is TRBD1 (6 bases). Looked up from germline, CDR1 is WNHNN and CDR2 is SYGVQD (reference sequence). CDR3 length equals 15 residues. V was pared by 7 bases and J by 7 bases, with 20 bases between. The CDR3 region has the DNA TGCGCCAGCATGGGGAACAGGGTCGACGCAAATGAGCAGTTCTTC. Its protein product is CASMGNRVDANEQFF.

V gene TRBV2 combines with J gene TRBJ1-1; D is unclear. Deletions cut 3 bases from V and 2 bases from J, with 7 bases between. Per germline, CDR1 SNHLY and CDR2 FYNNEI. CDR3 length: 13 amino acids. The CDR3 DNA reads as TGTGCCAGCAGTGACATGAGTAACACTGAAGCTTTCTTT. Residues: CASSDMSNTEAFF.

The V call is TRBV4-1, the J call TRBJ1-6; D is perhaps TRBD1 (6 bases). The CDR3 is 16 amino acids. The V and J ends lost 3 bases and 2 bases respectively, with 11 bases between them. The germline gives CDR1 MGHRA, CDR2 YSYEKL. The CDR3 is CASSQERTAYNSPLHF. CDR3 DNA sequence: TGCGCCAGCAGCCAGGAAAGGACAGCCTATAATTCACCCCTCCACTTT.

The rearrangement uses TRBV19 and TRBJ2-7; possible D gene TRBD2, 6 bases. Trimming pared 4 bases from V and 3 bases from J, leaving 10 bases between. The CDR3 has 13 residues. CDR1 LNHDA and CDR2 SQIVND come from the germline V gene (reference sequence). This chain's CDR3 is CASSTQTSYEQYF. The CDR3, as DNA: TGTGCCAGTAGTACGCAGACTAGCTACGAGCAGTACTTC. The entire variable domain, with the rest obtained from reference TRBV19 and TRBJ2-7, is as follows: DGGITQSPKYLFRKEGQNVTLSCEQNLNHDAMYWYRQDPGQGLRLIYYSQIVNDFQKGDIAEGYSVSREKKESFPLTVTSAQKNPTAFYLCASSTQTSYEQYFGPGTRLTVT.

V and J are TRBV6-4 and TRBJ2-3; TRBD2 matches 7 bases. Unmatched junction bases numbered 4, after V lost 2 bases and J lost 2 bases. Germline V gene data show CDR1 as MRHNA and CDR2 as SNTAGT. The CDR3 has 15 amino acids. The chain's CDR3 is CASSDGSGTTDTQYF. CDR3 nucleotide sequence: TGTGCCAGCAGTGACGGGAGCGGGACCACAGATACGCAGTATTTT.

The rearrangement uses TRBV21-1 and TRBJ2-1. TRBV21-1 counts as a pseudogene. The CDR3 consists of 10 residues. The DNA of the CDR3 is TGTGCCAGCAGGGGCAATGAGCAGTTCTTC. This gives the protein CASRGNEQFF.

The V call is TRBV2, the J call TRBJ2-7; TRBD2 matches at 9 bases. V lost 5 bases, J lost 3 bases, and 5 bases stayed unmatched. Germline values: CDR1 SNHLY, CDR2 FYNNEI. The CDR3 totals 14 residues. This chain's CDR3 is CASSIAGVRYEQYF. CDR3 sequence (DNA): TGTGCCAGCAGTATAGCGGGAGTTCGCTACGAGCAGTACTTC.

The chain is built from TRBV7-2 and TRBJ2-5; 8 bases are a match to TRBD2. Germline V gene data show CDR1 as SGHTA and CDR2 as FQGNSA. V was clipped by 2 bases and J by 1 base; unmatched bases: 3. The CDR3 spans 15 residues. The CDR3 loop is CASSLYTSGQETQYF. CDR3 DNA: TGTGCCAGCAGCTTATATACTAGCGGCCAAGAGACCCAGTACTTC.

The chain uses TRBV7-9 and TRBJ2-5; TRBD2 matches 10 bases. V lost 2 bases to trimming and J lost 0 bases; unmatched junction nucleotides: 3. The CDR3 totals 16 residues. Germline CDR1 reads SEHNR; CDR2 reads FQNEAQ (reference sequence). The CDR3 DNA reads as TGTGCCAGCAGCTTACAAGCGGGGGGGTACCAAGAGACCCAGTACTTC. Translation gives CASSLQAGGYQETQYF.

This clone was observed a single time. The rearrangement links TRBV5-5 to TRBJ1-5; D possibly corresponds to TRBD1 (5 bases). V gave up 2 bases and J gave up 2 bases, with 14 bases separating them. CDR3 length: 16 amino acids. The V gene's germline CDR1 is SGHKS and CDR2 YYEKEE (reference sequence). This CDR3 reads CASSLVPGPGNQPQHF. The CDR3 nucleotides are TGTGCCAGCAGCTTAGTCCCGGGGCCGGGCAATCAGCCCCAGCATTTT.

This rearrangement joins TRBV28 to TRBJ2-5; TRBD1 aligns across 8 bases. J was trimmed by 0 bases and V by 1 base; bases with no gene match: 4. Germline assignment: CDR1 MDHEN and CDR2 SYDVKM. The CDR3 sequence is 16 residues long. CDR3 nucleotides: TGTGCCAGCAGTTTATTCCGACAGGGGTACCAAGAGACCCAGTACTTC. Translation gives CASSLFRQGYQETQYF. The variable domain in full, with the rest retrieved from reference TRBV28 and TRBJ2-5, is DVKVTQSSRYLVKRTGEKVFLECVQDMDHENMFWYRQDPGLGLRLIYFSYDVKMKEKGDIPEGYSVSREKKERFSLILESASTNQTSMYLCASSLFRQGYQETQYFGPGTRLLVL.

This chain links TRBV7-9 with TRBJ1-1; TRBD1 is a possible D gene (6 bases). V lost 1 base to trimming and J lost 2 bases, with 8 bases between them. The germline V gene has CDR1 SEHNR and CDR2 FQNEAQ (reference sequence). The CDR3 is made up of 14 amino acids. DNA of the CDR3: TGTGCCAGCAGCTTAGGGACAGTAAACACTGAAGCTTTCTTT. This sequence encodes CASSLGTVNTEAFF.

This chain uses TRBV7-7 with TRBJ2-2, with D hard to call. There are 14 residues in the CDR3. Trimming shortened V by 5 bases and J by 10 bases, and 17 bases separated the two germline ends. Looked up from germline, CDR1 is SSHAT and CDR2 is FNYEAQ (reference sequence). CDR3 sequence reads: CASSLGEVAAELFF. Here the CDR3 DNA reads TGTGCCAGCAGCCTAGGTGAGGTGGCGGCGGAGCTGTTTTTT.

The rearrangement uses TRBV14 and TRBJ2-1, with D possibly TRBD1 on 5 matching bases. Germline CDR1 SGHDN, CDR2 FVKESK. Trimming cost V 3 bases and J 9 bases, with 12 bases left between them. The CDR3 extends over 13 amino acids. This CDR3 reads CASSQIGQGEQFF. The CDR3 bases are TGTGCCAGCAGCCAGATAGGGCAGGGTGAGCAGTTCTTC. The complete variable domain, with remaining parts taken from reference TRBV14 and TRBJ2-1, reads EAGVTQFPSHSVIEKGQTVTLRCDPISGHDNLYWYRRVMGKEIKFLLHFVKESKQDESGMPNNRFLAERTGGTYSTLKVQPAELEDSGVYFCASSQIGQGEQFFGPGTRLTVL.

This clone is a singleton in its sample. The chain uses TRBV9 and TRBJ2-3; TRBD1 agrees at 8 bases. Germline V gene lookup returns CDR1 SGDLS and CDR2 YYNGEE. J was trimmed by 2 bases and V by 4 bases; bases with no gene match: 6. The CDR3 consists of 15 residues. CDR3 amino acids: CASSTRQGTTDTQYF. The CDR3, as DNA: TGTGCCAGCAGCACCCGACAGGGGACCACAGATACGCAGTATTTT.

The chain carries TRBV2 and TRBJ1-1; 9 nucleotides match TRBD1. V shed 6 bases and J 3 bases; nucleotides not matched to a gene: 8. CDR3 length equals 15 residues. Per the germline V gene, CDR1 is SNHLY and CDR2 is FYNNEI. In nucleotides, the CDR3 is TGTGCCAGCAGGCCCGGGACAGGGTGGGACACTGAAGCTTTCTTT. Translation: CASRPGTGWDTEAFF.

This sequence joins TRBV5-1 and TRBJ2-7, with a tentative D call TRBD1 (7 bases). Trimming cost V 0 bases and J 3 bases, with 13 bases left between them. The CDR3 covers 15 residues. The germline V gene has CDR1 SGHRS and CDR2 YFSETQ. The CDR3 bases are TGCGCCAGCAGCTTGGGGCGGGACAGTTACTACGAGCAGTACTTC. This codes for CASSLGRDSYYEQYF. Based on the CDR3 plus reference TRBV5-1 and TRBJ2-7, the full variable domain is KAGVTQTPRYLIKTRGQQVTLSCSPISGHRSVSWYQQTPGQGLQFLFEYFSETQRNKGNFPGRFSGRQFSNSRSEMNVSTLELGDSALYLCASSLGRDSYYEQYFGPGTRLTVT.

In regard to this clone: A read error may account for a junction end that differs from germline. The chain couples TRBV11-2 to TRBJ1-2, with D maybe TRBD1 (6 bases). The CDR3 sequence is 11 residues long. From germline, CDR1 is SGHAT and CDR2 FQNNGV. The CDR3 DNA follows: TGTGCCAGCAGCTCAGCGGGGGGGCACGCCTTC. It codes for CASSSAGGHAF.

J is TRBJ2-5 and V is TRBV30; 8 nucleotides line up with TRBD1. The germline CDR1 and CDR2 sequences are GTSNPN and SVGIG (reference sequence). V trimming: 2 bases; J trimming: 5 bases; junction bases outside the gene matches: 10. This CDR3 has 15 amino acids. As DNA, the CDR3 is TGTGCCTGGAGTAGCCAACAGGGGGTATGGGAGACCCAGTACTTC. Translated: CAWSSQQGVWETQYF.

The V call is TRBV7-9, the J call TRBJ1-6; D may be TRBD1 (5 bases). Trimming took 4 bases from V and 10 from J, leaving 20 bases between them. Germline loops: CDR1 SEHNR, CDR2 FQNEAQ (reference sequence). The CDR3 has 16 amino acids. Written as DNA, the CDR3 is TGTGCCAGCAGCTGGGGCACCCCAGGAGGAGGATCACCCCTCCACTTT. Translating gives CASSWGTPGGGSPLHF.

The J gene is TRBJ2-3, the V gene TRBV13, with 8 positions matching TRBD2. The CDR3 consists of 16 residues. The germline V gene encodes CDR1 PRHDT and CDR2 FYEKMQ (reference sequence). V lost 5 bases to trimming and J lost 2 bases; unmatched junction nucleotides: 9. The CDR3 DNA is TGTGCCAGCAGCAAACGAACCGGGGGGGACACAGATACGCAGTATTTT. Its translation: CASSKRTGGDTDTQYF.